The 14 T cell receptor beta chains below come from one sample, sequenced in a study of molecular identifiers for immune sequencing clone quantification. TCRdb reprocessed the PCR reads with MiXCR, giving one entry per CDR3 protein. The profile covers around 82,000 distinct CDR3 sequences, with roughly 19% appearing a single time and around 0.88% taken by the ten largest. Sequenced sample: naive CD8+ T cells from blood, with Jurkat cell RNA spiked in. Subset denoted: FACS-sorted CD8+CD4-CCR7+CD45RA+ naive T cells. These TCRs come from a human donor in good health. Some libraries in this study had Jurkat cell RNA spiked in.

This clonotype was found a few times. This could be a read error, since a much larger clone is one nucleotide away. The gene calls are TRBV11-1 and TRBJ2-7, with D maybe TRBD1 (6 bases). The CDR3 runs to 16 residues. Germline CDR1 reads SGHAT; CDR2 reads FQDESV (reference sequence). The CDR3 loop reads CAGSFSNDRPSYEQYF. In nucleotides, the CDR3 is TGTGCCGGCAGCTTTTCGAACGACAGGCCATCTTACGAGCAGTACTTC.

This clonotype showed up many times. The rearrangement links TRBV20-1 to TRBJ1-5, with unresolved D. The CDR3 contains 17 residues. Trimming removed 1 base from V and 2 bases from J, with 18 bases in between. The germline V gene encodes CDR1 DFQATT and CDR2 SNEGSKA (reference sequence). In DNA, the CDR3 is TGCAGTGCTAGAGCCCCTCGACTGGGCCGGGGCAATCAGCCCCAGCATTTT. As protein: CSARAPRLGRGNQPQHF.

Concerning this clonotype itself: Possible read error: a much larger clone is one base away. No conserved phenylalanine or tryptophan is present at the end of the CDR3, so a read error is the likely explanation. The chain is built from TRBV29-1 and TRBJ1-1, with D unclear. The CDR3 is 11 amino acids. The V gene's germline CDR1 is SQVTM and CDR2 ANQGSEA. The ends were cut back, 6 bases at V and 1 base at J, with 6 bases in the middle. The CDR3 DNA is TGCAGCGTAGAGCGGAACACTGAAGCTTTCCTT. This gives the protein CSVERNTEAFL.

This clonotype was observed many times. J is TRBJ2-7 and V is TRBV7-8, with D uncertain. Trimming took off 1 base at V and 2 bases at J, with 9 bases between the two ends. The CDR3 has 14 amino acids. Germline-derived CDR1 and CDR2 are SGHVS and FQNEAQ. The DNA of the CDR3 is TGTGCCAGCAGCTTAGTGGGCAGGCCCTACGAGCAGTACTTC. Its translation: CASSLVGRPYEQYF.

The sample holds a few counts of this clonotype. V gene TRBV25-1 combines with J gene TRBJ2-2, with no clear D. This CDR3 comprises 13 residues. Looked up from germline, CDR1 is MGHDK and CDR2 is SYGVNS. V lost 6 bases, J lost 1 base, and 6 bases lay in between. DNA for the CDR3: TGTGCCAGCAGGGCAGAGAACACCGGGGAGCTGTTTTTT. Protein sequence: CASRAENTGELFF.

This clonotype has a count of ten or more. The rearrangement joins TRBV12-3 or TRBV12-4 to TRBJ2-3; no firm D call. V was trimmed by 6 bases and J by 5 bases, leaving 15 bases between them. CDR3 length equals 14 residues. For the CDR3, the DNA is TGTGCCAGCAGCCAAGTCCTTGGCGAAGATACGCAGTATTTT. This translates into CASSQVLGEDTQYF.

This clonotype occurred many times. The chain couples TRBV7-9 to TRBJ2-3, with D possibly matching TRBD1 (6 bases). The V end was cut by 4 bases, the J end by 1 base, with 6 bases between. CDR1 is SEHNR and CDR2 is FQNEAQ in the germline V gene (reference sequence). This CDR3 region has 13 residues. CDR3 amino acids: CASSWTGTDTQYF. CDR3 bases: TGTGCCAGCAGCTGGACAGGCACAGATACGCAGTATTTT.

This clonotype was seen repeatedly, ten times or more. V usage is TRBV4-3 and J usage is TRBJ2-3, with D possibly matching TRBD1 (5 bases). Germline CDR1 is LGHNA and CDR2 is YSLEER. Trimming stripped 0 bases from V and 1 base from J, with 11 bases between. The CDR3 spans 16 residues. CDR3 sequence (DNA): TGCGCCAGCAGCCAAGATCGGGCAGGGCGCACAGATACGCAGTATTTT. Translated: CASSQDRAGRTDTQYF.

As regards this clonotype: A much more abundant neighbour one base away suggests this may be a read error. The chain employs TRBV7-8 and TRBJ2-7; D uncertain. CDR3 size: 13 residues. Germline V gene sequence: CDR1 SGHVS, CDR2 FQNEAQ. The CDR3: CASNLGNPYEQYF. The CDR3 coding sequence is TGTGCCAGCAACTTAGGGAACCCCTACGAGCAGTACTTC.

This clonotype showed up many times. The V gene is TRBV6-2 or TRBV6-3, the J gene TRBJ2-7; perhaps TRBD2 as D (5 bases). V lost 6 bases, J lost 5 bases, and 8 bases lay in between. Per germline, CDR1 MNHEY and CDR2 SVGEGT. This CDR3 is 11 amino acids long. In DNA, the CDR3 is TGTGCCAGCAGCGAGGGCCACGAGCAGTACTTC. Translating gives CASSEGHEQYF.

This clonotype was recorded many times. V and J are TRBV4-2 and TRBJ2-7; 7 nucleotides line up with TRBD1. Germline CDR1 is LGHNA and CDR2 is YNFKEQ. CDR3 length: 14 amino acids. V dropped 0 bases and J dropped 4; count of bases not matched to a gene: 3. CDR3 protein: CASSQEAGGYEQYF. The CDR3 DNA follows: TGTGCCAGCAGCCAAGAGGCAGGGGGTTACGAGCAGTACTTC.

In its sample, this clonotype was seen once. It may be a read error: a sequence one base away is much more abundant. V and J are TRBV7-2 and TRBJ2-1, with D maybe TRBD2 (5 bases). Looked up from germline, CDR1 is SGHTA and CDR2 is FQGNSA. Between the trimmed V and J ends, which lost 7 bases and 0 bases, there was a span of 13 bases. The CDR3 has 15 residues. For the CDR3, the DNA is TGTGCCAGCAACTTTGGCGGGTTCTCCTACAATGAGCAGTTCTTC. Its translation: CASNFGGFSYNEQFF. Supplemented by reference TRBV7-2 and TRBJ2-1, the full variable domain reads GAGVSQSPSNKVTEKGKDVELRCDPISGHTALYWYRQSLGQGLEFLIYFQGNSAPDKSGLPSDRFSAERTGGSVSTLTIQRTQQEDSAVYLCASNFGGFSYNEQFFGPGTRLTVL.

In this sample, this clonotype turned up many times. The DNA for the CDR3 is TGCAGCGTACCGGGACAGCAGAACACTGAAGCTTTCTTT. Translated, it gives CSVPGQQNTEAFF. This chain uses TRBV29-1 with TRBJ1-1; 7 bases align to TRBD1. The J segment lost 1 base and the V segment lost 6 bases, leaving 5 bases of the junction unmatched. The CDR3 length is 13 residues. CDR1 is SQVTM and CDR2 is ANQGSEA in the germline V gene.

About this clonotype: Given a much more abundant clone one base away, this may be a read error. The chain is built from TRBV4-1 and TRBJ2-3, with D maybe TRBD1 (5 bases). This CDR3 has 14 residues. Germline-derived CDR1 and CDR2 are MGHRA and YSYEKL. The CDR3 spells CASSQTQSTGTQYF. CDR3 in DNA: TGCGCCAGCAGCCAAACGCAGAGCACAGGTACGCAGTATTTT.